The entry below gives a single TCR beta chain sequence along with its context. Its antigen is still unknown. Base qualities are not provided; no much larger clone lies one nucleotide away. This sample stems from a study of T-cell memory formation after mild COVID-19 (dated by TCRdb to the early 2020s). With respect to the entire study: TCR sequence clusters from the two donors were largely donor specific. In a couple of donors, T-cell clones that expanded and contracted after mild COVID-19 were tracked by sequencing TCRalpha and TCRbeta repertoires over time. The cohort was made up of two young adult volunteers, one female and one male, who were previously healthy. Study-wide findings and limitations: Balanced CD4/CD8 phenotypes were observed for clones contracting from day 15 to 85, whereas a bias towards CD4+ was observed for a second wave of clones expanding from day 15 to 37. Contracting CD4+ clones were found mainly in CM and EM memory subsets, while CD8+ clones were enriched in EMRA. SARS-CoV-2 specificity of the second-wave clones peaking on day 37 was not confirmed. Only a couple of mild cases were covered in the study, and larger cohorts including severe cases with pre-infection samples were considered necessary. Some responding clones were detected in pre-infection memory, which suggested that pre-existing cross-reactive memory T cells had joined the SARS-CoV-2 response.

Instrument used: Illumina NovaSeq 6000. Using 5'RACE with constant-segment primers, TCRalpha and TCRbeta cDNA libraries were constructed, with sample barcodes and unique molecular identifiers added in the process. Trizol reagent was used to extract RNA from every sample. Library amplification was performed in two PCR steps, and a second sample barcode and Illumina TruSeq adapters were introduced in the second step. Sequencing of libraries was performed on an Illumina NovaSeq with 2 x 150 bp paired-end reads. Per the authors' processing: With migec v1.2.7, reads were demultiplexed and then collapsed into UMI-guided consensus sequences. Using mixcr v2.1.11, the UMI consensuses were aligned to TRA and TRB V and J templates and assembled into clonotypes. Clonotypes were classified as expanded or contracted when called significant by both edgeR and NoisET, with noise models trained on biological replicates. For edgeR calls, the cutoffs were a false discovery rate-adjusted p below 0.01 and a log2 fold-change threshold of 1. As an exploratory analysis of dynamics, max-normalized trajectories of the 1000 most abundant clonotypes were examined by PCA with hierarchical clustering. Separately sequenced CD4+ and CD8+ repertoires were used to assign the CD4 or CD8 phenotype of responding clones. TCRdb itself trimmed the public reads at Q25 with fastp, ran MiXCR and retained productive beta chains. Every entry covers one CDR3 protein and lists the most common genes and DNA from its rows. The V and J calls shown here were made by TCRdb, not taken from the authors' results. Here the sample has some 320,000 distinct CDR3 sequences; less than 20% occur a single time. The ten top clones hold approximately 20% of the sample.

Germline trimming: 4 bases from V, 1 base from J; junction bases outside gene matches: 12. The CDR3 runs 18 residues from the cysteine to the phenylalanine. Just the 54-base CDR3 DNA is kept, in frame starting at base 1. Ficoll-Paque density gradient centrifugation was the method used to isolate PBMCs. The chain uses TRBV23-1 and TRBJ2-1; TRBD1 aligns with 8 central bases. TRBV23-1 is an ORF; its function is uncertain. Sequencing was done on a sample of PBMCs or a T cell subset sorted from them (not recorded which). This receptor was taken from a young man who had mild COVID-19 (a few samples of this study predate the infection). The sample titles of this study are shuffled in the database, so cell type and time point are left out; the donor was told from shared clones. The DNA is as follows: TGCGCCAGCAGTCCCCGACAGGGGAAGAGGAGATCCTACAATGAGCAGTTCTTC. Its coded protein is CASSPRQGKRRSYNEQFF.